This T cell receptor (beta chain) was recovered during a study of identical twins. Findings of the study overall: In beta out-of-frame sequences, the excess sharing between twins was weaker. Findings came from cross-sectional statistics, without long-term follow-up of donors.

Notes on this clonotype: Its antigen is unknown.

The germline V and J ends were trimmed by 0 bases and 5 bases, with 8 bases remaining between them. In germline, CDR1 is MNHNY, CDR2 SVGAGI (reference sequence). The CDR3 totals 14 residues. TCRdb re-called the 5' RACE reads with MiXCR, one entry per CDR3 protein. This sample has 1.5 million to 2 million distinct CDR3 sequences, with roughly a third found just once. The source material was cord blood. The chain uses TRBV6-6 and TRBJ1-5; D not certain. The sequence was collected from a newborn girl in good health. The CDR3 DNA reads as TGTGCCAGCAGTTACTCGCCCAGTGATCAGCCCCAGCATTTT. It codes for CASSYSPSDQPQHF.